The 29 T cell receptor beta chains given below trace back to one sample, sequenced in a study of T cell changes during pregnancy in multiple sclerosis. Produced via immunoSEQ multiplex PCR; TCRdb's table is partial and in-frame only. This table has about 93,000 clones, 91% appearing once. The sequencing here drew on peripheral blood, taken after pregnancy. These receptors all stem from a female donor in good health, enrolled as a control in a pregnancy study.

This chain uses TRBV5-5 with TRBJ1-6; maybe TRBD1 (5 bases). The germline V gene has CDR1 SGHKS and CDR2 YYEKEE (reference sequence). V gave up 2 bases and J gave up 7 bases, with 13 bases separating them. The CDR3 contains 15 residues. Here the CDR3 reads CASSFRGSLNSPLHF. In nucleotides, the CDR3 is TGTGCCAGCAGCTTTAGGGGCTCCTTGAATTCACCCCTCCACTTT. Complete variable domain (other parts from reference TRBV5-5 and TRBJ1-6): DAGVTQSPTHLIKTRGQQVTLRCSPISGHKSVSWYQQVLGQGPQFIFQYYEKEERGRGNFPDRFSARQFPNYSSELNVNALLLGDSALYLCASSFRGSLNSPLHFGNGTRLTVT.

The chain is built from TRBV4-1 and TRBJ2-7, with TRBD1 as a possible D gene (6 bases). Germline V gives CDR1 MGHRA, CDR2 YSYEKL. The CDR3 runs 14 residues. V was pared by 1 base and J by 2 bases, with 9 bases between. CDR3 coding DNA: TGCGCCAGCAGCCAAGGTGCAGGGGCCTACGAGCAGTACTTC. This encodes CASSQGAGAYEQYF.

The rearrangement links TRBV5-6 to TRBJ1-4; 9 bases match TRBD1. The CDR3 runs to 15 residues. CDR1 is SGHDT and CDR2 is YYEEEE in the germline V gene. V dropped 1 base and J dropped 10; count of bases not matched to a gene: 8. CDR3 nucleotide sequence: TGTGCCAGCAGCTTGAACGGACAGGGGTTCGGAAAACTGTTTTTT. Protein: CASSLNGQGFGKLFF. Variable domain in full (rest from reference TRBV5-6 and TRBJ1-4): DAGVTQSPTHLIKTRGQQVTLRCSPKSGHDTVSWYQQALGQGPQFIFQYYEEEERQRGNFPDRFSGHQFPNYSSELNVNALLLGDSALYLCASSLNGQGFGKLFFGSGTQLSVL.

CDR3 in amino acids: CASSSSYLRDRVKEKLFF. CDR3 nucleotides: TGTGCCAGCAGCTCTTCCTACTTAAGGGACAGGGTAAAGGAAAAACTGTTTTTT. The V and J genes are TRBV11-2 and TRBJ1-4, with TRBD1 matching 9 bases. The length of the CDR3 is 18 residues. Unmatched junction bases numbered 17, after V lost 4 bases and J lost 8 bases. Germline V gene data show CDR1 as SGHAT and CDR2 as FQNNGV.

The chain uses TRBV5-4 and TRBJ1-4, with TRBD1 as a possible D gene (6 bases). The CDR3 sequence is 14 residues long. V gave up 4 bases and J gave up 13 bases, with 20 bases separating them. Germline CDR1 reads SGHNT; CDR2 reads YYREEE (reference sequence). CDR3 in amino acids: CASSQEPWTEGLFF. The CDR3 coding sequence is TGTGCCAGCAGCCAAGAGCCGTGGACAGAGGGACTGTTTTTT.

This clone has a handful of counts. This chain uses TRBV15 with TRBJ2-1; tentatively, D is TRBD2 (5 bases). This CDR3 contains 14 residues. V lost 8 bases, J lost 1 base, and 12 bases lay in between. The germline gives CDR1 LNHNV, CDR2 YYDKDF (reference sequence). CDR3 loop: CATRNGESYNEQFF. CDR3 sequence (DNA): TGTGCCACCCGGAACGGGGAGTCCTACAATGAGCAGTTCTTC.

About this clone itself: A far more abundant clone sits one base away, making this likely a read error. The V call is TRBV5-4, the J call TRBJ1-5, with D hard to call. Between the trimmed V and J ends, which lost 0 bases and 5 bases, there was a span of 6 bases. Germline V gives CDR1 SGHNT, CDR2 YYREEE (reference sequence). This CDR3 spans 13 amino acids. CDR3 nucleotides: TGTGCCAGCAGCTTGGCCGGTGATCAGCCCCAGCATTTT. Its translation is CASSLAGDQPQHF. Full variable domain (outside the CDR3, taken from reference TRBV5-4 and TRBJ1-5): ETGVTQSPTHLIKTRGQQVTLRCSSQSGHNTVSWYQQALGQGPQFIFQYYREEENGRGNFPPRFSGLQFPNYSSELNVNALELDDSALYLCASSLAGDQPQHFGDGTRLSIL.

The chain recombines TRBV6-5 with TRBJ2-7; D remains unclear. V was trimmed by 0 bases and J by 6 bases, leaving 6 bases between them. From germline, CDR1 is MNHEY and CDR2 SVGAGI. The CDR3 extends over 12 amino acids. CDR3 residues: CASSYSTGEQYF. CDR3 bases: TGTGCCAGCAGTTACTCGACGGGCGAGCAGTACTTC.

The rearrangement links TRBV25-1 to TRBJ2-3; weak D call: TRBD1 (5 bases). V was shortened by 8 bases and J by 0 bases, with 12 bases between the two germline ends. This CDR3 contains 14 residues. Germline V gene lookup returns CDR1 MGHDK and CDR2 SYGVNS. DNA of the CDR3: TGTGCCAGCGGGGCCGGTTGGAGCACAGATACGCAGTATTTT. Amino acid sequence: CASGAGWSTDTQYF.

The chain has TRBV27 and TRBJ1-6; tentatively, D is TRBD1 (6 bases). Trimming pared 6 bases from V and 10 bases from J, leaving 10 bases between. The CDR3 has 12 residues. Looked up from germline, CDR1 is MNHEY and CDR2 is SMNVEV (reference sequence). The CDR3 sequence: CASRDRNSPLHF. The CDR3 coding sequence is TGTGCCAGCAGGGACAGAAACTCACCCCTCCACTTT.

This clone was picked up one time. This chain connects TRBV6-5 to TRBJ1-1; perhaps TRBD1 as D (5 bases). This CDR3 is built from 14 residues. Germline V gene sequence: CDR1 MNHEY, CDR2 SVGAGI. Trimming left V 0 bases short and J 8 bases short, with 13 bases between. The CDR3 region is CASSYSGPPGEAFF. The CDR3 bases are TGTGCCAGCAGTTACTCCGGACCCCCAGGGGAAGCTTTCTTT.

CDR3 protein: CASSPRTKETQYF. The CDR3 coding sequence is TGTGCCAGCAGCCCCCGGACTAAGGAGACCCAGTACTTC. The V gene is TRBV7-2, the J gene TRBJ2-5; TRBD2 is a possible D gene (6 bases). Trimming pared 5 bases from V and 5 bases from J, leaving 12 bases between. The CDR3 totals 13 residues. Germline CDR1 SGHTA, CDR2 FQGNSA.

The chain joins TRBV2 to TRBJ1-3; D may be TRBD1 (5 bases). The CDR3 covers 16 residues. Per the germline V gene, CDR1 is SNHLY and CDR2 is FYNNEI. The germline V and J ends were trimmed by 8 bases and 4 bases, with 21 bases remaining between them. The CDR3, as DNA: TGTGCCAGCGGTCATCCATCGACAGCTGCAGGAAACACCATATATTTT. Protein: CASGHPSTAAGNTIYF.

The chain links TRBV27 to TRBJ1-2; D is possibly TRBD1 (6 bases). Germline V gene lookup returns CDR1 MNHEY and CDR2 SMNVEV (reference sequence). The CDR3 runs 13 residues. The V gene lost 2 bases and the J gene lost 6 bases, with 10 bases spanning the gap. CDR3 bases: TGTGCCAGCAGTTTACGAGGGGGAGATGGCTACACCTTC. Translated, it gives CASSLRGGDGYTF.

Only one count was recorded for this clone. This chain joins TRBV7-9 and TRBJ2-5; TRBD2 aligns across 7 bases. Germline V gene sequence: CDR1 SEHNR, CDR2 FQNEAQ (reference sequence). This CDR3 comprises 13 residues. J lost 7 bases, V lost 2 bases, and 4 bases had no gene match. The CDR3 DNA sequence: TGTGCCAGCAGCTTACTCAGGGAGGGGACCCAGTACTTC. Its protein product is CASSLLREGTQYF. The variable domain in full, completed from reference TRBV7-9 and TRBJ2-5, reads DTGVSQNPRHKITKRGQNVTFRCDPISEHNRLYWYRQTLGQGPEFLTYFQNEAQLEKSRLLSDRFSAERPKGSFSTLEIQRTEQGDSAMYLCASSLLREGTQYFGPGTRLLVL.

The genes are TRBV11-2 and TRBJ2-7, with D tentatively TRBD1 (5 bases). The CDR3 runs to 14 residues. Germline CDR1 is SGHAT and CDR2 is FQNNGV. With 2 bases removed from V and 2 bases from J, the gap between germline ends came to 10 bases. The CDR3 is CASSLRQIAYEQYF. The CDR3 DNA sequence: TGTGCCAGCAGCTTAAGACAGATTGCCTACGAGCAGTACTTC. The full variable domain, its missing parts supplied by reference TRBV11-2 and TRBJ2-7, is EAGVAQSPRYKIIEKRQSVAFWCNPISGHATLYWYQQILGQGPKLLIQFQNNGVVDDSQLPKDRFSAERLKGVDSTLKIQPAKLEDSAVYLCASSLRQIAYEQYFGPGTRLTVT.

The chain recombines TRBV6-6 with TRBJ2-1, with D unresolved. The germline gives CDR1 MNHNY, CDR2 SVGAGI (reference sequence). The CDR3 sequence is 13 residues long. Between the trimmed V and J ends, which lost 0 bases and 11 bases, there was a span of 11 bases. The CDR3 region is CASSYSRTQQQFF. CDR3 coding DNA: TGTGCCAGCAGTTACTCGAGAACCCAACAGCAGTTCTTC.

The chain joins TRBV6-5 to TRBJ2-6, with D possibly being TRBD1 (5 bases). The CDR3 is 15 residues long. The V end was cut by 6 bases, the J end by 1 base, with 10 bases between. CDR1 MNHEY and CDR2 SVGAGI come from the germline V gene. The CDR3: CASSPDRSGANVLTF. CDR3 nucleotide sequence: TGTGCCAGCAGCCCAGACAGATCTGGGGCCAACGTCCTGACTTTC.

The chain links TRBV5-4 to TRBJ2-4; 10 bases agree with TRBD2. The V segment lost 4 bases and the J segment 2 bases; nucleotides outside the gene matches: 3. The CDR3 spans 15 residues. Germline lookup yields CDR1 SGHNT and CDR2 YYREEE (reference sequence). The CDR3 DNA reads TGTGCCAGCAGCCAAGCGGGGGGGCCCAAAAACATTCAGTACTTC. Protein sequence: CASSQAGGPKNIQYF.

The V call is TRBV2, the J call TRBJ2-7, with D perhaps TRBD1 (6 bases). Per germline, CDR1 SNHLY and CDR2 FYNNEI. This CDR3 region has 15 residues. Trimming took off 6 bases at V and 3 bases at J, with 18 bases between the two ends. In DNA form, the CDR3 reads TGTGCCAGCAGGGAGTCCCGGACAGCCATCTACGAGCAGTACTTC. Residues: CASRESRTAIYEQYF.

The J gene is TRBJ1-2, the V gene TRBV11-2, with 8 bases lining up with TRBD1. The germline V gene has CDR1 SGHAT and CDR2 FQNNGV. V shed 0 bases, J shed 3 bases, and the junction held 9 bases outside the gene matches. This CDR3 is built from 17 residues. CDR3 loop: CASSLEPGGEFYYGYTF. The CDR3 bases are TGTGCCAGCAGCTTAGAGCCAGGGGGCGAGTTTTACTATGGCTACACCTTC.

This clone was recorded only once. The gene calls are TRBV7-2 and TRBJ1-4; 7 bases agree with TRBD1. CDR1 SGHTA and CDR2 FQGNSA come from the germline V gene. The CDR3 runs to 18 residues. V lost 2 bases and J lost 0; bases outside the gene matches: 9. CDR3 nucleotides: TGTGCCAGCAGCTTAAGGGGGGACAGCTTTGCAACTAATGAAAAACTGTTTTTT. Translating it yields CASSLRGDSFATNEKLFF. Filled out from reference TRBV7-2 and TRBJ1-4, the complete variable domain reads GAGVSQSPSNKVTEKGKDVELRCDPISGHTALYWYRQSLGQGLEFLIYFQGNSAPDKSGLPSDRFSAERTGGSVSTLTIQRTQQEDSAVYLCASSLRGDSFATNEKLFFGSGTQLSVL.

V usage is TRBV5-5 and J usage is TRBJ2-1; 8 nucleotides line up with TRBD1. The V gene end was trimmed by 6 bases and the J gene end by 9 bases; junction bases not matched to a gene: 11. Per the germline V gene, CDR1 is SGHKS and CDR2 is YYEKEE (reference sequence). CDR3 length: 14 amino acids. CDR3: CASTARTGLVEQFF. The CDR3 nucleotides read TGTGCCAGCACCGCGAGGACAGGGCTTGTTGAGCAGTTCTTC.

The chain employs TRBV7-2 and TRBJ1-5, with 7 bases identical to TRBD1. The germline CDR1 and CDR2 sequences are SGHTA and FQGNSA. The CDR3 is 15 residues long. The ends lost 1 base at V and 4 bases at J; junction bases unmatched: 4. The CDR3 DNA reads TGTGCCAGCAGCTTAGTAGGGACAGCGAATCAGCCCCAGCATTTT. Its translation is CASSLVGTANQPQHF.

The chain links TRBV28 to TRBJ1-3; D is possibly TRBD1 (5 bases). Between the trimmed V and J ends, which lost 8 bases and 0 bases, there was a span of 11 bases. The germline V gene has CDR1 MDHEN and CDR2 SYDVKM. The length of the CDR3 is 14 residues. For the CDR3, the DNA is TGTGCCAGCGGCCCAGGGCTCTCTGGAAACACCATATATTTT. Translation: CASGPGLSGNTIYF.

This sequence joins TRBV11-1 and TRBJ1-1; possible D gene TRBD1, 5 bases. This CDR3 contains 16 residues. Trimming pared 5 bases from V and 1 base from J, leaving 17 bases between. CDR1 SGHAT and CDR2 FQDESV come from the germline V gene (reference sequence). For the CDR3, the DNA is TGTGCCAGCAGCATCGATGGGGCATGGGGGAACACTGAAGCTTTCTTT. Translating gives CASSIDGAWGNTEAFF. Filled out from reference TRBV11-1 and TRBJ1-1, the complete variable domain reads EAEVAQSPRYKITEKSQAVAFWCDPISGHATLYWYRQILGQGPELLVQFQDESVVDDSQLPKDRFSAERLKGVDSTLKIQPAELGDSAMYLCASSIDGAWGNTEAFFGQGTRLTVV.

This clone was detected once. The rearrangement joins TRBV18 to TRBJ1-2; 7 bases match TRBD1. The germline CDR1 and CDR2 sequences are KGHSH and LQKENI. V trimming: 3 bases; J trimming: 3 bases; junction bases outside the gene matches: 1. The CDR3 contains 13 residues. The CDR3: CASSPGTDYGYTF. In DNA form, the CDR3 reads TGTGCCAGCTCACCCGGGACAGACTATGGCTACACCTTC.

Written as DNA, the CDR3 is TGTGCCAGCAGCTCCTATAGTGGTGAGCAGTTCTTC. Protein sequence: CASSSYSGEQFF. The chain couples TRBV7-3 to TRBJ2-1; no reliable D call. The length of the CDR3 is 12 residues. The V and J ends lost 4 bases and 9 bases respectively, with 10 bases between them. CDR1 is SGHTA, CDR2 FQGTGA, per germline.

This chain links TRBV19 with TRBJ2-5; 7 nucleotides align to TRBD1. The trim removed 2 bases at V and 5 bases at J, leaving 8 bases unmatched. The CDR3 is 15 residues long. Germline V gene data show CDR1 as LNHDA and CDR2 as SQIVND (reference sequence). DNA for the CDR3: TGTGCCAGTAGTATAATGGCAGGGGGTGAGGAGACCCAGTACTTC. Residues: CASSIMAGGEETQYF.